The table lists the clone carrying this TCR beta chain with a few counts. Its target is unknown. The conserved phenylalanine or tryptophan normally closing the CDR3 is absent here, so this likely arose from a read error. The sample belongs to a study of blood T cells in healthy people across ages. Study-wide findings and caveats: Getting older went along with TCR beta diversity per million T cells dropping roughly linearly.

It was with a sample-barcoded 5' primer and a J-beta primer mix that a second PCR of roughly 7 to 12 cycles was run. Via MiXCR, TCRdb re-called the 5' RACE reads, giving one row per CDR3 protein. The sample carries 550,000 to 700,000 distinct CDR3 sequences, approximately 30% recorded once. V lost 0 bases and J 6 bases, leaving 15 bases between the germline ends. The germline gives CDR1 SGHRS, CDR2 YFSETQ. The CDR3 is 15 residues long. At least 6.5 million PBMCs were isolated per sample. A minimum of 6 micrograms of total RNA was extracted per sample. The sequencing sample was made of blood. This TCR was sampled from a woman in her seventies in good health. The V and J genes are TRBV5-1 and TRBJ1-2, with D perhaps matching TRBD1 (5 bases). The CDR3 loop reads CASSLVAGSVDGYTL. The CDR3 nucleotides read TGCGCCAGCAGCTTGGTGGCAGGGAGTGTTGATGGCTACACCCTC.